Below are 8 T cell receptor beta chains sequenced from a single sample in a study of response to subunit inactivated influenza vaccine. TCRdb fed the RT-PCR reads into MiXCR, producing one record per CDR3 protein. The table includes about half a million distinct CDR3 sequences, 7.6% detected once. Sequenced here: PBMCs from blood, sampled around 25 months after vaccination. All receptors come from a man in his fifties or sixties who received an inactivated influenza vaccine.

The CDR3 region is CASKTTGEAFF. CDR3 sequence (DNA): TGTGCCAGCAAGACGACAGGGGAAGCTTTCTTT. The rearrangement uses TRBV2 and TRBJ1-1; 7 bases match TRBD1. The CDR3 extends over 11 amino acids. The germline V gene has CDR1 SNHLY and CDR2 FYNNEI. With 7 bases clipped from V and 8 bases from J, the junction kept 4 bases outside the gene matches. Full variable domain (outside the CDR3, taken from reference TRBV2 and TRBJ1-1): EPEVTQTPSHQVTQMGQEVILRCVPISNHLYFYWYRQILGQKVEFLVSFYNNEISEKSEIFDDQFSVERPDGSNFTLKIRSTKLEDSAMYFCASKTTGEAFFGQGTRLTVV.

This clonotype appeared a single time. This sequence joins TRBV29-1 and TRBJ2-7; tentative D call: TRBD2 (6 bases). The CDR3 is made up of 14 amino acids. With 7 bases removed from V and 3 bases from J, the gap between germline ends came to 19 bases. Germline CDR1 is SQVTM and CDR2 is ANQGSEA. The CDR3 nucleotides are TGCAGCGCCGGGAGAGTAGGGATCGGCTACGAGCAGTACTTC. It translates to CSAGRVGIGYEQYF.

This clonotype was observed many times. The chain couples TRBV2 to TRBJ1-5, with D tentatively TRBD1 (5 bases). The CDR3 has 15 residues. Trimming removed 7 bases from V and 1 base from J, with 14 bases in between. Germline CDR1 reads SNHLY; CDR2 reads FYNNEI. CDR3 loop: CASKPDQGSNQPQHF. Here the CDR3 DNA reads TGTGCCAGCAAACCCGATCAGGGCAGCAATCAGCCCCAGCATTTT. The entire variable domain, with the rest obtained from reference TRBV2 and TRBJ1-5, is as follows: EPEVTQTPSHQVTQMGQEVILRCVPISNHLYFYWYRQILGQKVEFLVSFYNNEISEKSEIFDDQFSVERPDGSNFTLKIRSTKLEDSAMYFCASKPDQGSNQPQHFGDGTRLSIL.

This clonotype was counted ten times or more. This chain connects TRBV20-1 to TRBJ2-1; 9 nucleotides agree with TRBD2. The CDR3 sequence is 14 residues long. Unmatched junction bases numbered 7, after V lost 3 bases and J lost 7 bases. Germline CDR1 and CDR2: DFQATT and SNEGSKA (reference sequence). The DNA for the CDR3 is TGCAGTGCTAGTTTAGCGGGAGAGATAAATGAGCAGTTCTTC. This gives the protein CSASLAGEINEQFF.

This clonotype was counted a few times. The chain combines TRBV5-1 with TRBJ2-4; D uncertain. With 4 bases removed from V and 7 bases from J, the gap between germline ends came to 18 bases. Germline-derived CDR1 and CDR2 are SGHRS and YFSETQ. The CDR3 covers 15 residues. The CDR3 reads CASSPTDPTRNIQYF. DNA for the CDR3: TGCGCCAGCAGCCCGACGGACCCGACCCGGAACATTCAGTACTTC.

The chain is built from TRBV11-1 and TRBJ2-1; TRBD1 agrees at 7 bases. The CDR3 totals 15 residues. The germline V gene encodes CDR1 SGHAT and CDR2 FQDESV (reference sequence). The V gene end was trimmed by 7 bases and the J gene end by 8 bases; junction bases not matched to a gene: 14. In DNA, the CDR3 is TGTGCCAGCAAACCTGCGGCAGGGGGTGGGGATGAGCAGTTCTTC. It is translated as CASKPAAGGGDEQFF.

This clonotype was observed at least ten times. The V and J genes are TRBV2 and TRBJ1-2; 10 bases fit TRBD1. V shed 2 bases and J 13 bases; nucleotides not matched to a gene: 7. From germline, CDR1 is SNHLY and CDR2 FYNNEI. The CDR3 is 13 amino acids. The CDR3 sequence is CASSESRDRGSTF. The CDR3 DNA is TGTGCCAGCAGTGAAAGCCGGGACAGGGGTTCCACCTTC.

There are many counts of this clonotype. This chain links TRBV10-2 with TRBJ1-1; no clear D gene. Germline CDR1 reads WSHSY; CDR2 reads SAAADI. Deletions cut 7 bases from V and 5 bases from J, with 14 bases between. The CDR3 sequence is 13 residues long. This CDR3 reads CASIRVSGTEAFF. Written as DNA, the CDR3 is TGCGCCAGCATTCGGGTATCGGGGACTGAAGCTTTCTTT.